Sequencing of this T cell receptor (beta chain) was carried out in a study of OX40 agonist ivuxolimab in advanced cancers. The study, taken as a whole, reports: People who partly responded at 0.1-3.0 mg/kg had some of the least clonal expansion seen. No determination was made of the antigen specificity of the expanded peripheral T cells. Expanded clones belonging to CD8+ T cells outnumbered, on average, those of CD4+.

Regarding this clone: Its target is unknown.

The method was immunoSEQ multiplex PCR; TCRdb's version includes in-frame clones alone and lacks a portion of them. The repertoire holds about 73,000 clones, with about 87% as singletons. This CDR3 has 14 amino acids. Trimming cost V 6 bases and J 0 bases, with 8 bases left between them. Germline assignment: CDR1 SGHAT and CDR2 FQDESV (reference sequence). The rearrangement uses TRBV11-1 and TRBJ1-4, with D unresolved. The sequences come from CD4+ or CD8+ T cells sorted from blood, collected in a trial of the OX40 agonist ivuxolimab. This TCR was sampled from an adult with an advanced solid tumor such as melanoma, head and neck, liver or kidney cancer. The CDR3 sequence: CASSQSATNEKLFF. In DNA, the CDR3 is TGTGCCAGCAGTCAGAGTGCAACTAATGAAAAACTGTTTTTT.